One sample yielded the 7 T cell receptor beta chains listed below, sequenced in a study of blood T cell repertoires in COVID-19. Produced via immunoSEQ multiplex PCR; TCRdb's table is partial and in-frame only. Among 260,000 or so clones listed, about 80% were seen once. Material for sequencing was peripheral blood. Receptors originate from a human donor in a cohort sampled during active COVID-19.

V is TRBV5-4 and J is TRBJ1-2, with a weak D call TRBD1 (6 bases). This CDR3 is built from 16 residues. The ends were cut back, 4 bases at V and 4 bases at J, with 20 bases in the middle. The germline V gene encodes CDR1 SGHNT and CDR2 YYREEE (reference sequence). The CDR3 protein is CASSLFGQQARYGYTF. CDR3 bases: TGTGCCAGCAGCCTCTTTGGACAGCAAGCACGCTATGGCTACACCTTC.

This clone has more than one count but fewer than ten. V usage is TRBV6-1 and J usage is TRBJ2-1; no clear D. The ends were cut back, 3 bases at V and 0 bases at J, with 9 bases in the middle. The CDR3 consists of 15 residues. Germline CDR1 reads MNHNS; CDR2 reads SASEGT. The CDR3 sequence: CASSEGARSYNEQFF. CDR3 DNA: TGTGCCAGCAGTGAGGGCGCCCGCTCCTACAATGAGCAGTTCTTC.

The chain links TRBV19 to TRBJ1-1; D may be TRBD1 (6 bases). Trimming took 5 bases from V and 3 from J, leaving 16 bases between them. CDR1 is LNHDA, CDR2 SQIVND, per germline (reference sequence). The CDR3 covers 15 residues. This chain's CDR3 is CASSPRQGSYTEAFF. DNA of the CDR3: TGTGCCAGTAGTCCCCGTCAGGGGTCATACACTGAAGCTTTCTTT.

The V gene is TRBV11-2, the J gene TRBJ2-3; 9 bases are shared with TRBD1. V dropped 4 bases and J dropped 0; count of bases not matched to a gene: 5. The CDR3 loop spans 16 amino acids. Germline V gene data show CDR1 as SGHAT and CDR2 as FQNNGV. This CDR3 reads CASSSGQGLSTDTQYF. The CDR3 DNA reads TGTGCCAGCAGCTCGGGACAGGGACTCAGCACAGATACGCAGTATTTT.

This chain links TRBV18 with TRBJ1-5; D possibly corresponds to TRBD1 (6 bases). Deletions cut 3 bases from V and 4 bases from J, with 10 bases between. Germline loops: CDR1 KGHSH, CDR2 LQKENI. The CDR3 contains 14 residues. The CDR3 bases are TGTGCCAGCTCACCCGGACAGCAAAATCAGCCCCAGCATTTT. This sequence encodes CASSPGQQNQPQHF.

This chain links TRBV27 with TRBJ2-3, with a weak D call TRBD2 (5 bases). The CDR3 extends over 13 amino acids. V dropped 3 bases and J dropped 1 base, with 5 bases sitting between them. In germline, CDR1 is MNHEY, CDR2 SMNVEV (reference sequence). Written as DNA, the CDR3 is TGTGCCAGCAGTTTCGGGGGCACAGATACGCAGTATTTT. It encodes CASSFGGTDTQYF.

This rearrangement joins TRBV18 to TRBJ2-5; 7 bases match TRBD1. Germline-derived CDR1 and CDR2 are KGHSH and LQKENI. The CDR3 is 16 residues long. Trimming at V came to 2 bases and at J to 5 bases, leaving 11 bases not matched to a gene. CDR3 coding DNA: TGTGCCAGCTCACCAGCGAACAGGGGTAATAGGGAGACCCAGTACTTC. It codes for CASSPANRGNRETQYF.